The source of this TCR beta chain is a study of control samples from healthy donors and cancer patients. Only in-frame clones appear in the TCRdb table, and some are missing; sequencing was by immunoSEQ multiplex PCR. Among 150,000 to 200,000 clones listed, around 91% were seen once. The CDR3 length is 14 residues. The trim removed 3 bases at V and 8 bases at J, leaving 3 bases unmatched. This sequence joins TRBV23-1 and TRBJ2-4; 11 bases are a match to TRBD1. TRBV23-1 qualifies as an ORF whose function is uncertain. The sequence was obtained from a woman under 40 in good health. Specimen: blood. Written as DNA, the CDR3 is TGCGCCAGCAGTCACACGGGACAGGGGGACATTCAGTACTTC. Amino acid sequence: CASSHTGQGDIQYF.